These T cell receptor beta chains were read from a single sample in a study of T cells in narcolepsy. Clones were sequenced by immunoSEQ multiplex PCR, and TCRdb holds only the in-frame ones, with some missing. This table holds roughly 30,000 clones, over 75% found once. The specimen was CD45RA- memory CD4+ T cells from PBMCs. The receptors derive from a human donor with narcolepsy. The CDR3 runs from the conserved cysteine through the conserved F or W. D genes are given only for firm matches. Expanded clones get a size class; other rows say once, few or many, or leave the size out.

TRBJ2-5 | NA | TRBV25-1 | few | TGTGCCAGCAGTTTCCCGGGGAACCAAGAGACCCAGTACTTC | CASSFPGNQETQYF
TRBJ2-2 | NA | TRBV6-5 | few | TGTGCCAGCAGGGGGGAGGGGGACACCGGGGAGCTGTTTTTT | CASRGEGDTGELFF
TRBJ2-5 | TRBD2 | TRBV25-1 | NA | TGTGCCAGCAGTTCGGCTAGCGGGAGTTTAGAGACCCAGTACTTC | CASSSASGSLETQYF
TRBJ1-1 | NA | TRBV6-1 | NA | TGTGCCAGCAGTGAAGCGCTTACCGGGGCCTGGAACACTGAAGCTTTCTTT | CASSEALTGAWNTEAFF
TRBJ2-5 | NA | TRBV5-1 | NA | TGCGCCAGCAGCGTCCAAGGGGCCTCGGAGACCCAGTACTTC | CASSVQGASETQYF
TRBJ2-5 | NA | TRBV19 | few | TGTGCCAGTAGTGGGCAGGGGAACGGGGAAGAGACCCAGTACTTC | CASSGQGNGEETQYF
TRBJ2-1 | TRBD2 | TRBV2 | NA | TGTGCCAGCCGTGATGGACTAGCGGGCTCCTACAATGAGCAGTTCTTC | CASRDGLAGSYNEQFF
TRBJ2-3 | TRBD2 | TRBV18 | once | TGTGCCAGCTCACCCTCCGGGAGGGCCCGGTCGAGCACAGATACGCAGTATTTT | CASSPSGRARSSTDTQYF
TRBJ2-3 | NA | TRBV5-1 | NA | TGCGCCAGCAGCTTACGCGGGACGGGAACAGATACGCAGTATTTT | CASSLRGTGTDTQYF
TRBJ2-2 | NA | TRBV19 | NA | TGTGCCAGTAGTATCCTGGGGGGAACAGAGTATCCCGGGGAGCTGTTTTTT | CASSILGGTEYPGELFF
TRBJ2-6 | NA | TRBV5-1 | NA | TGCGCCAGCAGCTTGAACGCAGGGGCTTCCTCTGGGGCCAACGTCCTGACTTTC | CASSLNAGASSGANVLTF
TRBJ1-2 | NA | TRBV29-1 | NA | TGCAGCGTTGAGCGGGGCAACTATGGCTACACCTTC | CSVERGNYGYTF
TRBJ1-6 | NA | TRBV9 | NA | TGTGCCAGCAGCGCTACAAACAGGGATTCACCCCTCCACTTT | CASSATNRDSPLHF
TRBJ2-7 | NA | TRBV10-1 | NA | TGCGCCACTTCCCAGGGCCCATACGAGCAGTACTTC | CATSQGPYEQYF
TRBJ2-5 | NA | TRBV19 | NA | TGTGCCAGTAGTGGGGGTCGGGCGGGCTACCTTCAAGAGACCCAGTACTTC | CASSGGRAGYLQETQYF
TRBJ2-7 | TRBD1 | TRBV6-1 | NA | TGTGCCAGCGAACACCGGGACAGGGCCTACGAGCAGTACTTC | CASEHRDRAYEQYF
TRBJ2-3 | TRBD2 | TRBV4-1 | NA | TGCGCCAGCAGCCAATCGCCGGGACTAGCGGGGACAGATACGCAGTATTTT | CASSQSPGLAGTDTQYF
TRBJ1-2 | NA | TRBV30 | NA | TGTGCCTGGAGTCTCGGCGACTATGGCTACACCTTC | CAWSLGDYGYTF
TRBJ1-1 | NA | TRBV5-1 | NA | TGCGCCAGCAGCGCGACGGGGGGAAACACTGAAGCTTTCTTT | CASSATGGNTEAFF
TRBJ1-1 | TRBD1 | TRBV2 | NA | TGTGCCAGCAGTGGGGGGGACAGCCCGGGGGAAGCTTTCTTT | CASSGGDSPGEAFF
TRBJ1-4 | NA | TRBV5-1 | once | TGCGCCAGCAGCTTGTTACCCGCCACGGCTAATGAAAAACTGTTTTTT | CASSLLPATANEKLFF
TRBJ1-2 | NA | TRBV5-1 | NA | TGCGCCAGCAGCCCCGACAGAGCCTTCGGGGGCTACACCTTC | CASSPDRAFGGYTF
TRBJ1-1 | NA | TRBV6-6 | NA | TGTGCCAGCAGTTATAGAGGGTCCGGGAACACTGAAGCTTTCTTT | CASSYRGSGNTEAFF
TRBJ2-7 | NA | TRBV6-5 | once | TGTGCCAGCGGGTCGCCGGGAGCGTCCTACGAGCAGTACTTC | CASGSPGASYEQYF
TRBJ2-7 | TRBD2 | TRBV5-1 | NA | TGCGCCAGCAGCCCCCTAGCGGGAGTGAAATCCTACGAGCAGTACTTC | CASSPLAGVKSYEQYF
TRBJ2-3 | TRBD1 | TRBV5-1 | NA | TGCGCCAGCGGCTTCGGACAGGGGGAAGGGACGCAGTATTTT | CASGFGQGEGTQYF
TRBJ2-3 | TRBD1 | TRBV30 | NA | TGTGCCTCCAATACCGGGCAGGGGGTCACAGATACGCAGTATTTT | CASNTGQGVTDTQYF
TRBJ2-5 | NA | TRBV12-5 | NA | TGTGCTAGTGGTTTGGGGACAGATCAAGAGACCCAGTACTTC | CASGLGTDQETQYF
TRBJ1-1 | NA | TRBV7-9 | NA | TGTGCCAGCAGCTTAACCCTGGGCACTGAAGCTTTCTTT | CASSLTLGTEAFF
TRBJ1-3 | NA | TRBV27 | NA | TGTGCCAGCAGCTCCCCCGGAGCGGGAGAAAACACCATATATTTT | CASSSPGAGENTIYF
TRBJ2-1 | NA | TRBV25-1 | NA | TGTGCCAGCAGTAGGGGGGGCATATACCCCTACAATGAGCAGTTCTTC | CASSRGGIYPYNEQFF
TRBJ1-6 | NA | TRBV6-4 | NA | TGTGCCAGCAGTGACTCCGGACGACCATCCGATAATTCACCCCTCCACTTT | CASSDSGRPSDNSPLHF